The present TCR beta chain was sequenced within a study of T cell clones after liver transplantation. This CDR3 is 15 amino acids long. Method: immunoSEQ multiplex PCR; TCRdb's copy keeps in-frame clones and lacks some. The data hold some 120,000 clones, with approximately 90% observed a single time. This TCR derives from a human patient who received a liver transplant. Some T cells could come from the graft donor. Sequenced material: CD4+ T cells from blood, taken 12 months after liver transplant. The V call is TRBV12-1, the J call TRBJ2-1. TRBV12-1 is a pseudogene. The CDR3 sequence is CASPAGQGERYEQFF. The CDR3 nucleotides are TGTGCCAGTCCCGCCGGCCAAGGCGAACGTTATGAGCAGTTCTTC.